The 13 T cell receptor beta chains below all came from one sample that was sequenced in a study of blood T cell repertoires in COVID-19. Clones were sequenced by immunoSEQ multiplex PCR, and TCRdb holds only the in-frame ones, with some missing. The sample carries 200,000 or so clones, roughly four fifths recorded once. Sequencing input: PBMCs or T cells enriched from blood (not recorded which). All receptors derive from a man in his forties who had recovered from COVID-19.

The V and J genes are TRBV19 and TRBJ1-2; TRBD1 agrees at 9 bases. The CDR3 covers 13 residues. Trimming cost V 5 bases and J 4 bases; bases outside gene matches: 2. Per the germline V gene, CDR1 is LNHDA and CDR2 is SQIVND (reference sequence). CDR3 DNA sequence: TGTGCCAGTAGTCGGACAGGGGTCTATGGCTACACCTTC. It yields the protein CASSRTGVYGYTF.

This clone was recorded once. The chain links TRBV5-1 to TRBJ1-5; D remains ambiguous. Germline V gene data show CDR1 as SGHRS and CDR2 as YFSETQ. The CDR3 has 15 residues. Between the trimmed V and J ends, which lost 0 bases and 0 bases, there was a span of 7 bases. DNA of the CDR3: TGCGCCAGCAGCTTGGAACAGTATAGCAATCAGCCCCAGCATTTT. This encodes CASSLEQYSNQPQHF. The complete variable domain, with remaining parts taken from reference TRBV5-1 and TRBJ1-5, reads KAGVTQTPRYLIKTRGQQVTLSCSPISGHRSVSWYQQTPGQGLQFLFEYFSETQRNKGNFPGRFSGRQFSNSRSEMNVSTLELGDSALYLCASSLEQYSNQPQHFGDGTRLSIL.

The chain couples TRBV6-2 or TRBV6-3 to TRBJ1-2; TRBD1 aligns across 7 bases. V trimming: 2 bases; J trimming: 4 bases; junction bases outside the gene matches: 7. The CDR3 runs to 15 residues. Germline CDR1 reads MNHEY; CDR2 reads SVGEGT. CDR3 bases: TGTGCCAGCAGTTACCCCGGACAGGAGATCTATGGCTACACCTTC. The encoded protein is CASSYPGQEIYGYTF.

This clone was counted between two and nine times. The V and J genes are TRBV7-2 and TRBJ1-2; D is undetermined. The CDR3 loop spans 14 amino acids. Germline V gives CDR1 SGHTA, CDR2 FQGNSA. Trimming removed 5 bases from V and 8 bases from J, with 18 bases in between. CDR3: CASSQRSRAVGYTF. The CDR3 nucleotides read TGTGCCAGCAGCCAACGGTCCCGCGCTGTAGGCTACACCTTC.

The chain uses TRBV5-1 and TRBJ1-1; a possible D gene is TRBD1 (5 bases). Trimming shortened V by 4 bases and J by 3 bases, and 22 bases separated the two germline ends. The CDR3 runs to 17 residues. From germline, CDR1 is SGHRS and CDR2 YFSETQ. The CDR3 DNA follows: TGCGCCAGCAGCCTATTCGGGGGAGATCTTTTGGACACTGAAGCTTTCTTT. Translated: CASSLFGGDLLDTEAFF.

The V gene is TRBV4-1, the J gene TRBJ1-4, with 8 bases lining up with TRBD1. Per the germline V gene, CDR1 is MGHRA and CDR2 is YSYEKL. Unmatched junction bases numbered 5, after V lost 3 bases and J lost 8 bases. The CDR3 is 14 amino acids. The CDR3, as DNA: TGCGCCAGCAGCCAGACAGGGGTAAAGGAAAAACTGTTTTTT. Translation gives CASSQTGVKEKLFF.

The chain combines TRBV7-2 with TRBJ2-1; 14 bases agree with TRBD2. In germline, CDR1 is SGHTA, CDR2 FQGNSA. V dropped 2 bases and J dropped 4; count of bases not matched to a gene: 7. The CDR3 totals 18 residues. The CDR3 is CASSLTRGLAGGYNEQFF. CDR3 in DNA: TGTGCCAGCAGCTTAACCCGAGGACTAGCGGGGGGATACAATGAGCAGTTCTTC.

A few counts support this clone. This chain links TRBV5-1 with TRBJ2-7; 12 bases are shared with TRBD2. Losses at the gene ends were 0 bases for V and 2 bases for J; bases not matched to a gene: 3. Germline V gene data show CDR1 as SGHRS and CDR2 as YFSETQ. This CDR3 spans 16 amino acids. CDR3 in amino acids: CASSLGTSGATYEQYF. The CDR3 DNA sequence: TGCGCCAGCAGCTTGGGGACTAGCGGGGCAACCTACGAGCAGTACTTC.

The chain is built from TRBV5-4 and TRBJ1-4; D is unresolved. Germline CDR1 is SGHNT and CDR2 is YYREEE (reference sequence). The V gene lost 4 bases and the J gene lost 6 bases, with 16 bases spanning the gap. The CDR3 covers 15 residues. For the CDR3, the DNA is TGTGCCAGCAGCCTCCTTGGGCGCTCTGATGAAAAACTGTTTTTT. It specifies CASSLLGRSDEKLFF.

The chain recombines TRBV19 with TRBJ1-1, with D tentatively TRBD1 (5 bases). Per the germline V gene, CDR1 is LNHDA and CDR2 is SQIVND (reference sequence). This CDR3 contains 18 residues. Deletions cut 0 bases from V and 4 bases from J, with 21 bases between. The DNA for the CDR3 is TGTGCCAGTAGTATAGATGGGCAGGGCCTGCACGGCAGCACTGAAGCTTTCTTT. Amino acid sequence: CASSIDGQGLHGSTEAFF.

This clone was detected only a few times. This rearrangement joins TRBV18 to TRBJ1-1, with no clear D. Germline CDR1 reads KGHSH; CDR2 reads LQKENI. V lost 3 bases and J lost 0, with 14 bases in between. This CDR3 is built from 16 residues. The CDR3 is CASSPPLQRMNTEAFF. The CDR3 nucleotides read TGTGCCAGCTCACCTCCTCTACAGCGGATGAACACTGAAGCTTTCTTT.

The chain couples TRBV30 to TRBJ1-6; 9 nucleotides agree with TRBD1. The CDR3 is 16 residues long. V shed 3 bases and J 6 bases; nucleotides not matched to a gene: 9. Germline CDR1 GTSNPN, CDR2 SVGIG (reference sequence). Written as DNA, the CDR3 is TGTGCCTGGAGCGTCCCGGGACAGGGTTCTAATTCACCCCTCCACTTT. This encodes CAWSVPGQGSNSPLHF.

The CDR3 DNA reads TGTGCCAGCAGCCTCCATAATCAGCCCCAGCATTTT. Translating it yields CASSLHNQPQHF. The chain uses TRBV3-1 (or the pseudogene TRBV3-2) and TRBJ1-5; no definite D call. This CDR3 has 12 residues. Germline CDR1 LGHDT, CDR2 YNNKEL (reference sequence). Trimming pared 4 bases from V and 4 bases from J, leaving 5 bases between.